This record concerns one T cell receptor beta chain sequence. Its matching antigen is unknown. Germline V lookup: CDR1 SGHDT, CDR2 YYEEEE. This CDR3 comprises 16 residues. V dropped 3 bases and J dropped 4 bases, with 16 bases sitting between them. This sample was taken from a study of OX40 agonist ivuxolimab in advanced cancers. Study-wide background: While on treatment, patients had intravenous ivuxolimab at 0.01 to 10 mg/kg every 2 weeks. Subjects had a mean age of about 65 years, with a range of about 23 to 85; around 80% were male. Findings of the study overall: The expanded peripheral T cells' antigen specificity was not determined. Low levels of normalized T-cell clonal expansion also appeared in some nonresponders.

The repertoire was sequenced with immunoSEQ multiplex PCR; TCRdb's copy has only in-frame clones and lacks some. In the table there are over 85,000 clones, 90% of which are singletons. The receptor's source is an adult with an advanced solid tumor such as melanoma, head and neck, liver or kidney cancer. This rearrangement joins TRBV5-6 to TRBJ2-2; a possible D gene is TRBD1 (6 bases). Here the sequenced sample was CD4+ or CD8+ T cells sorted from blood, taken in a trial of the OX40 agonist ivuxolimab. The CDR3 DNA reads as TGTGCCAGCAGCTCGGCAGGGGTAAGGAGCACCGGGGAGCTGTTTTTT. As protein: CASSSAGVRSTGELFF.